The 8 T cell receptor beta chains in this list originate from one sample, sequenced in a study of cytotoxic CD8 clonotypes in ibrutinib-treated CLL. Using immunoSEQ multiplex PCR, the repertoire was profiled, and TCRdb retains in-frame clones only, with some absent. The table shows 330,000 or so clones, with roughly 67% occurring only once. The sample consisted of PBMCs, taken after 36 months of ibrutinib treatment. The receptors were gathered from a human donor with chronic lymphocytic leukemia.

This sequence joins TRBV7-8 and TRBJ2-1; the match to TRBD2 covers 11 bases. This CDR3 is built from 18 residues. The germline CDR1 and CDR2 sequences are SGHVS and FQNEAQ. Unmatched junction bases numbered 14, after V lost 5 bases and J lost 5 bases. The CDR3 DNA is TGTGCCAGCAGCGACCCTACCGCTAGCGGGGGGCCGGACAATGAGCAGTTCTTC. Residues: CASSDPTASGGPDNEQFF.

Note on this clone: The missing conserved phenylalanine or tryptophan at the end of this CDR3 makes a read error likely. No DNA is shown, since the ends of the CDR3 on it are uncertain; the CDR3 is the one TCRdb lists. This chain links TRBV7-3 with TRBJ1-1. 10 amino acids form the CDR3, both terminal residues included. Germline-derived CDR1 and CDR2 are SGHTA and FQGTGA. This CDR3 reads CASSLKHELG.

This clone has only a few counts. The chain links TRBV6-5 to TRBJ2-5; 11 nucleotides align to TRBD1. Germline CDR1 reads MNHEY; CDR2 reads SVGAGI. This CDR3 is built from 14 residues. The V gene end was trimmed by 5 bases and the J gene end by 5 bases; junction bases not matched to a gene: 4. The CDR3 DNA reads as TGTGCCAGCAGTCTTGGGACAGGGGGGGAGACCCAGTACTTC. Translation: CASSLGTGGETQYF.

This chain links TRBV4-2 with TRBJ1-5, with 7 positions matching TRBD1. There are 14 residues in the CDR3. V shed 0 bases and J 10 bases; nucleotides not matched to a gene: 6. From germline, CDR1 is LGHNA and CDR2 YNFKEQ. This chain's CDR3 is CASSQDRDRVPQHF. The CDR3 DNA sequence: TGTGCCAGCAGCCAAGACCGCGACAGGGTCCCCCAGCATTTT.

Only one count was recorded for this clone. The chain joins TRBV6-6 to TRBJ2-1; no definite D call. The germline V and J ends were trimmed by 2 bases and 15 bases, with 11 bases remaining between them. Germline V CDR1 and CDR2: MNHNY, SVGAGI (reference sequence). The CDR3 has 11 residues. The CDR3 is CASSYASGRFF. Written as DNA, the CDR3 is TGTGCCAGCAGTTACGCCAGTGGCCGGTTCTTC.

This chain uses TRBV7-9 with TRBJ2-1, with 13 bases that match TRBD2. The ends lost 5 bases at V and 16 bases at J; junction bases unmatched: 11. The CDR3 runs to 14 residues. The germline V gene encodes CDR1 SEHNR and CDR2 FQNEAQ (reference sequence). CDR3 sequence: CASSLLAGGPLSFF. As DNA, the CDR3 is TGTGCCAGCAGCCTACTAGCGGGAGGGCCCCTATCCTTCTTC.

This chain connects TRBV7-7 to TRBJ2-5, with TRBD1 matching over 7 bases. The junction had 11 bases not matched to a gene; V was cut back by 5 bases and J by 5 bases. The germline V gene has CDR1 SSHAT and CDR2 FNYEAQ (reference sequence). The CDR3 runs 15 residues. The CDR3 coding sequence is TGTGCCAGCAGCCGTACAGGGGCCCTCCGGGAGACCCAGTACTTC. It translates to CASSRTGALRETQYF. Filled out from reference TRBV7-7 and TRBJ2-5, the complete variable domain reads GAGVSQSPRYKVTKRGQDVTLRCDPISSHATLYWYQQALGQGPEFLTYFNYEAQPDKSGLPSDRFSAERPEGSISTLTIQRTEQRDSAMYRCASSRTGALRETQYFGPGTRLLVL.

This chain uses TRBV5-4 with TRBJ1-2; a weak D match, TRBD1 (6 bases). Trimming left V 0 bases short and J 4 bases short, with 10 bases between. Germline V gene lookup returns CDR1 SGHNT and CDR2 YYREEE (reference sequence). The CDR3 contains 14 residues. The CDR3 is CASSLGGLSYGYTF. DNA of the CDR3: TGTGCCAGCAGCTTGGGGGGGCTCAGCTATGGCTACACCTTC.